The source of this T cell receptor beta chain is a study of T-cell reconstitution after alpha-beta-depleted transplantation in children. It was with unique molecular identifiers that the TCRbeta library was prepared. TCRdb reprocessed the PCR reads with MiXCR, giving one entry per CDR3 protein. The table has 750,000 to 950,000 distinct CDR3 sequences, approximately 15% seen once; the top ten hold approximately 4.5%. The CDR3 contains 17 residues. Trimming removed 3 bases from V and 3 bases from J; junction bases left unmatched: 6. Germline assignment: CDR1 MGHRA and CDR2 YSYEKL. Comment on this clonotype: What it recognizes is unknown.

General study results and limits: Certain patients had high TCRbeta diversity at day 60, and it came from recipient T cells and thymic progenitors that survived. Hyperexpanded clones declined; after one year, newly produced T cells mostly supplied diversity. At around two months after transplant, the alpha-beta T cells were reportedly derived from several hundred expanded clones that came from non-depleted graft cells.

This chain uses TRBV4-1 with TRBJ2-3, with 13 nucleotides matching TRBD2. This clonotype originated in a male patient under 18 who had a stem cell transplant for acute lymphoblastic leukemia, so the T cells may come from the graft donor. The sequences come from PBMCs, mostly from graft donor cells, collected 360 days after TCRalphabeta/CD19-depleted stem cell transplant. CDR3 bases: TGCGCCAGCAGCCATTCGGGGACTAGCGGGGCTACAGATACGCAGTATTTT. Its translation is CASSHSGTSGATDTQYF.